This TCR beta chain was profiled in a study of coeliac disease. There are 14 residues in the CDR3. Trimming shortened V by 3 bases and J by 9 bases, and 13 bases separated the two germline ends. Germline values: CDR1 SGDLS, CDR2 YYNGEE. Assay: immunoSEQ multiplex PCR; the TCRdb copy retains only in-frame clones and omits some. The sample lists approximately 3,800 clones, roughly 70% occurring once. Points on this clone: Its matching antigen is unknown.

Findings and limits, study-wide: Active celiac intraepithelial and lamina propria samples had lower TRB and TRG clonality than control samples. Lamina propria and intraepithelial cell fractions may contain each other's cells.

The sequence came from a woman aged 55 to 70 with active celiac disease. The sequencing input was intraepithelial lymphocytes from the gut. The chain links TRBV9 to TRBJ1-6, with D maybe TRBD1 (5 bases). The chain's CDR3 is CASSGGGAGSPLHF. The CDR3 nucleotides are TGTGCCAGCAGCGGGGGAGGGGCAGGTTCACCCCTCCACTTT.